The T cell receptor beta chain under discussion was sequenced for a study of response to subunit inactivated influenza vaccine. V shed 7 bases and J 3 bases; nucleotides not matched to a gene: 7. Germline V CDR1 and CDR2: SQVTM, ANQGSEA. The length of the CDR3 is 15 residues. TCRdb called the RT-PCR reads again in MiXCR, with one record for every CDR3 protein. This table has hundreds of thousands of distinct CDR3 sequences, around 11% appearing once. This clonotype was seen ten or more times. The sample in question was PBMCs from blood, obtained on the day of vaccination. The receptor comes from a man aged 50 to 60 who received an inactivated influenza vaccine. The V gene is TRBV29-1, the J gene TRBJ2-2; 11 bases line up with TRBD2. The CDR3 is CSGKLAGVDTGELFF. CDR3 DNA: TGCAGCGGAAAACTAGCGGGGGTTGACACCGGGGAGCTGTTTTTT.